This entry lists 20 T cell receptor beta chains sequenced from one sample in a study of blood T cell repertoires in COVID-19. Assay: immunoSEQ multiplex PCR; the TCRdb copy retains only in-frame clones and omits some. Of approximately 130,000 clones listed, roughly 87% are singletons. The sample consisted of PBMCs or T cells enriched from blood (not recorded which). These receptor sequences come from a man aged 25-45 years who had recovered from COVID-19.

CDR3 bases: TGTGCCAGCAGTTTGGGCAGATGGGCTTACAATGAGCAGTTCTTC. Translating gives CASSLGRWAYNEQFF. This sequence joins TRBV27 and TRBJ2-1, with D uncertain. The CDR3 is 15 residues long. V lost 3 bases and J 4 bases, leaving 13 bases between the germline ends. In germline, CDR1 is MNHEY, CDR2 SMNVEV (reference sequence).

J is TRBJ2-1 and V is TRBV11-2, with 7 bases aligning to TRBD2. The germline gives CDR1 SGHAT, CDR2 FQNNGV. V gave up 0 bases and J gave up 5 bases; unmatched junction bases: 10. The CDR3 spans 17 residues. This CDR3 reads CASSLDAGQRGNNEQFF. The CDR3 nucleotides are TGTGCCAGCAGCTTAGATGCAGGCCAGCGGGGTAACAATGAGCAGTTCTTC.

This chain connects TRBV7-9 to TRBJ2-2; 7 bases align to TRBD1. The length of the CDR3 is 17 residues. J was trimmed by 0 bases and V by 2 bases; bases with no gene match: 6. CDR1 is SEHNR and CDR2 is FQNEAQ in the germline V gene (reference sequence). The CDR3 region has the DNA TGTGCCAGCAGCTTACCTAGGGACAGCCCGAACACCGGGGAGCTGTTTTTT. Translation: CASSLPRDSPNTGELFF.

The V call is TRBV9, the J call TRBJ2-3; the match to TRBD2 covers 9 bases. This CDR3 is 16 amino acids long. Unmatched junction bases numbered 6, after V lost 3 bases and J lost 1 base. The germline V gene encodes CDR1 SGDLS and CDR2 YYNGEE. The CDR3 spells CASSGRRTSGTDTQYF. CDR3 DNA: TGTGCCAGCAGCGGGAGGCGGACTAGCGGCACAGATACGCAGTATTTT.

The rearrangement links TRBV7-2 to TRBJ2-7, with 10 bases aligning to TRBD2. This CDR3 is 15 amino acids long. Germline loops: CDR1 SGHTA, CDR2 FQGNSA. Trimming took 6 bases from V and 2 from J; bases not matched to a gene: 7. This CDR3 is CASRKGTSATYEQYF. CDR3 bases: TGTGCCAGCAGAAAAGGGACTAGCGCCACCTACGAGCAGTACTTC.

V usage is TRBV27 and J usage is TRBJ1-3; D gene unclear. Germline lookup yields CDR1 MNHEY and CDR2 SMNVEV (reference sequence). The CDR3 extends over 13 amino acids. V shed 3 bases and J shed 1 base, with 4 bases lying between them. CDR3: CASSFSSGNTIYF. CDR3 sequence (DNA): TGTGCCAGCAGTTTTAGTTCTGGAAACACCATATATTTT.

The chain is built from TRBV11-2 and TRBJ1-3, with 12 positions matching TRBD1. V shed 3 bases and J 4 bases; nucleotides not matched to a gene: 7. Germline V gene lookup returns CDR1 SGHAT and CDR2 FQNNGV. This CDR3 has 17 residues. CDR3 DNA sequence: TGTGCCAGCAGCTTTGTCCGGGACAGGGGGCTCGGAAACACCATATATTTT. It specifies CASSFVRDRGLGNTIYF.

V usage is TRBV6-5 and J usage is TRBJ2-3; tentatively, D is TRBD2 (6 bases). The CDR3 has 13 residues. Germline V gives CDR1 MNHEY, CDR2 SVGAGI. Between the trimmed V and J ends, which lost 6 bases and 0 bases, there was a span of 7 bases. The DNA for the CDR3 is TGTGCCAGCAGGGGGACTAGCACAGATACGCAGTATTTT. This sequence encodes CASRGTSTDTQYF.

The V call is TRBV11-1, the J call TRBJ2-1; a possible D gene is TRBD2 (6 bases). This CDR3 spans 12 amino acids. Germline V gene sequence: CDR1 SGHAT, CDR2 FQDESV (reference sequence). Trimming pared 3 bases from V and 9 bases from J, leaving 9 bases between. The CDR3 sequence is CASSFSGGEQFF. The DNA of the CDR3 is TGTGCCAGCAGCTTTTCCGGGGGTGAGCAGTTCTTC. Full variable domain (outside the CDR3, taken from reference TRBV11-1 and TRBJ2-1): EAEVAQSPRYKITEKSQAVAFWCDPISGHATLYWYRQILGQGPELLVQFQDESVVDDSQLPKDRFSAERLKGVDSTLKIQPAELGDSAMYLCASSFSGGEQFFGPGTRLTVL.

The chain uses TRBV6-5 and TRBJ2-2, with 10 bases that match TRBD2. J gave up 6 bases and V 8 bases, and 9 bases lay outside the gene matches. CDR3 length equals 15 residues. Germline lookup yields CDR1 MNHEY and CDR2 SVGAGI. The chain's CDR3 is CASGRGLAGAGELFF. The CDR3 coding sequence is TGTGCCAGCGGAAGGGGGCTAGCGGGAGCCGGGGAGCTGTTTTTT.

This clone appeared a single time. CDR3 sequence: CASSLRGSVSPGNTIYF. The CDR3 bases are TGCGCCAGCAGCTTAAGGGGGTCGGTGTCTCCTGGAAACACCATATATTTT. This chain joins TRBV5-1 and TRBJ1-3; maybe TRBD1 (6 bases). Germline CDR1 is SGHRS and CDR2 is YFSETQ. This CDR3 spans 17 amino acids. Trimming stripped 2 bases from V and 2 bases from J, with 17 bases between. Supplemented by reference TRBV5-1 and TRBJ1-3, the full variable domain reads KAGVTQTPRYLIKTRGQQVTLSCSPISGHRSVSWYQQTPGQGLQFLFEYFSETQRNKGNFPGRFSGRQFSNSRSEMNVSTLELGDSALYLCASSLRGSVSPGNTIYFGEGSWLTVV.

The chain combines TRBV11-2 with TRBJ1-5; tentatively, D is TRBD1 (5 bases). The CDR3 runs 14 residues. Trimming took 5 bases from V and 4 from J, leaving 12 bases between them. Germline loops: CDR1 SGHAT, CDR2 FQNNGV. The CDR3 nucleotides are TGTGCCAGCAGCCACGGGGCGGGGAATCAGCCCCAGCATTTT. Translation gives CASSHGAGNQPQHF.

This chain links TRBV19 with TRBJ1-1; TRBD1 might be the D (6 bases). The CDR3 contains 13 residues. V lost 5 bases to trimming and J lost 1 base, with 8 bases between them. Germline CDR1 reads LNHDA; CDR2 reads SQIVND (reference sequence). The CDR3 coding sequence is TGTGCCAGTAGTTGGGGGCAGAACACTGAAGCTTTCTTT. This encodes CASSWGQNTEAFF.

The chain uses TRBV29-1 and TRBJ2-3, with 7 bases lining up with TRBD1. The CDR3 is made up of 14 amino acids. Unmatched junction bases numbered 10, after V lost 1 base and J lost 9 bases. Germline-derived CDR1 and CDR2 are SQVTM and ANQGSEA. The CDR3 here is CSVEGTGGGWTQYF. CDR3 DNA sequence: TGCAGCGTTGAAGGGACAGGTGGGGGATGGACGCAGTATTTT.

The chain uses TRBV5-5 and TRBJ2-1, with 7 bases aligning to TRBD2. Germline V gene data show CDR1 as SGHKS and CDR2 as YYEKEE (reference sequence). CDR3 length: 15 residues. J was trimmed by 5 bases and V by 0 bases; bases with no gene match: 5. The CDR3 protein is CASSLVAGADNEQFF. The CDR3 coding sequence is TGTGCCAGCAGCTTGGTGGCGGGAGCTGACAATGAGCAGTTCTTC.

The chain links TRBV12-3 or TRBV12-4 to TRBJ1-1; D unclear. CDR3 size: 12 residues. V was shortened by 0 bases and J by 6 bases, with 5 bases between the two germline ends. The CDR3 DNA reads as TGTGCCAGCAGTTTAGCGAGGTCTGAAGCTTTCTTT. Translation: CASSLARSEAFF.

The rearrangement uses TRBV30 and TRBJ2-7; 8 bases are shared with TRBD2. The junction had 10 bases not matched to a gene; V was cut back by 0 bases and J by 9 bases. CDR1 is GTSNPN, CDR2 SVGIG, per germline (reference sequence). The CDR3 covers 14 residues. Written as DNA, the CDR3 is TGTGCCTGGAGTGTACCAGCGGGAGTAAAAAGGCAGTACTTC. As protein: CAWSVPAGVKRQYF.

This rearrangement joins TRBV5-5 to TRBJ2-7; D perhaps matches TRBD2 (6 bases). The CDR3 runs to 14 residues. The V end was cut by 2 bases, the J end by 4 bases, with 13 bases between. The germline V gene encodes CDR1 SGHKS and CDR2 YYEKEE (reference sequence). CDR3 coding DNA: TGTGCCAGCAGCTTTGGAACAGGAGGGTACGAGCAGTACTTC. It yields the protein CASSFGTGGYEQYF.

J is TRBJ1-3 and V is TRBV2; D is unresolved. V lost 7 bases and J lost 0, with 4 bases in between. Germline loops: CDR1 SNHLY, CDR2 FYNNEI. This CDR3 region has 12 residues. CDR3 bases: TGTGCCAGCACCTACTCTGGAAACACCATATATTTT. Residues: CASTYSGNTIYF.

The chain employs TRBV19 and TRBJ2-6, with 9 bases fitting TRBD2. The CDR3 totals 17 residues. The V and J ends lost 6 bases and 0 bases, in that order; junction bases with no gene match: 6. Per the germline V gene, CDR1 is LNHDA and CDR2 is SQIVND (reference sequence). CDR3 residues: CASRVAGVTSGANVLTF. The CDR3 coding sequence is TGTGCCAGTAGGGTAGCGGGGGTTACCTCTGGGGCCAACGTCCTGACTTTC.